These T cell receptor beta chains were read from a single sample in a study of identical twins. TCRdb independently ran MiXCR on the 5' RACE reads; one entry per CDR3 protein. The sample has hundreds of thousands of distinct CDR3 sequences; over 9% are singletons. The sample also formed part of further work on yellow fever vaccine responses in identical twins.

Sequenced input: PBMCs. The receptors stem from a woman aged 18-29 years in good health. Both conserved end residues are part of each CDR3. The order of the fields is CDR3 DNA, CDR3 protein, clone size, V gene, D gene, J gene. D genes are given only for firm matches. Some rows have no size entry. The others give once, few or many, or a class for an expanded clone.

TGCGCCAGCAGTTACATGGACGGGGAGCTGTTTTTT | CASSYMDGELFF | - | TRBV4-1 | - | TRBJ2-2
TGTGCCACCAGTGATTTGGGAGACTTTAATGAGCAGTTCTTC | CATSDLGDFNEQFF | many | TRBV24-1 | - | TRBJ2-1
TGCAGCGTTAGACTAGCGGCCTACAATGAGCAGTTCTTC | CSVRLAAYNEQFF | few | TRBV29-1 | TRBD2 | TRBJ2-1
TGTGCCAGCAGCTTATGGGCTAGAGCCTACAATGAGCAGTTCTTC | CASSLWARAYNEQFF | few | TRBV11-2 | - | TRBJ2-1
TGTGCCATCAGTCGGACTAGCGGGGGGGCCTCAGAGACCCAGTACTTC | CAISRTSGGASETQYF | few | TRBV10-3 | TRBD2 | TRBJ2-5
TGTGCCACCAGCAGAGTGGGGGTGGTGGAGACCCAGTACTTC | CATSRVGVVETQYF | - | TRBV15 | - | TRBJ2-5
TGTGCCAGCAGTTACTCGAGACTAGACTTTCGAACAGATACGCAGTATTTT | CASSYSRLDFRTDTQYF | - | TRBV6-5 | - | TRBJ2-3
TGCGCCAGCAGCGTTGGGGGGGAGAATTCACCCCTCCACTTT | CASSVGGENSPLHF | few | TRBV5-1 | - | TRBJ1-6
TGTGCCAGCATGGGAAGGGATAGCGAAAAACTGTTTTTT | CASMGRDSEKLFF | many | TRBV9 | - | TRBJ1-4
TGTGCCAGCAGCTTACGGGCGGGAGGGAAAAACATCTCCTACGAGCAGTACTTC | CASSLRAGGKNISYEQYF | - | TRBV11-1 | TRBD2 | TRBJ2-7
TGTGCCAGCAGTTTTAGAGGGAGTGGGGCCAATGAGCAGTTCTTC | CASSFRGSGANEQFF | many | TRBV12-3/TRBV12-4 | - | TRBJ2-1
TGTGCCACCAGCAGAGACACAAGAGGGACAGATACGCAGTATTTT | CATSRDTRGTDTQYF | - | TRBV15 | - | TRBJ2-3
TGTGCCAGCAGCGTAGGCGCCTTCATGAACACTGAAGCTTTCTTT | CASSVGAFMNTEAFF | - | TRBV28 | - | TRBJ1-1
TGTGCCAGCAGTCCCGGGGCAGGGCCCTCGGGCTACACCTTC | CASSPGAGPSGYTF | few | TRBV12-3/TRBV12-4 | - | TRBJ1-2
TGTGCCAGCAGCCAAGACCCAGGGGGCGGGCGGGAGCCATATTACAATGAGCAGTTCTTC | CASSQDPGGGREPYYNEQFF | - | TRBV3-1 | - | TRBJ2-1
TGTGCCAGCAGCTTAATTGGGGGACTACTAGCGGGTCAAGAGACCCAGTACTTC | CASSLIGGLLAGQETQYF | - | TRBV7-8 | TRBD2 | TRBJ2-5
TGCGCCAGCAGCTTGGTTCCTAGCGGGAGCCGGGGGAACACCGGGGAGCTGTTTTTT | CASSLVPSGSRGNTGELFF | many | TRBV5-1 | TRBD2 | TRBJ2-2
TGTGCCAGCAGTTTTTGGAGCGGGGGGTCCTACGAGCAGTACTTC | CASSFWSGGSYEQYF | - | TRBV12-3/TRBV12-4 | TRBD2 | TRBJ2-7
TGTGCCAGCAGTTGGCAGCCATTGACCACTGAAGCTTTCTTT | CASSWQPLTTEAFF | - | TRBV27 | - | TRBJ1-1
TGTGCCAGTAGTATAGTTTGGGGCGCGAGGACTGAAGCTTTCTTT | CASSIVWGARTEAFF | few | TRBV19 | - | TRBJ1-1
TGTGCCAGCAGCCAAGCCCCGGGACTGCCCAAGGAGACCCAGTACTTC | CASSQAPGLPKETQYF | few | TRBV3-1 | - | TRBJ2-5
TGTGCCAGCAGTTTACGGAGGGCCGGGACTAGCGCCACGGTTGAGCAGTTCTTC | CASSLRRAGTSATVEQFF | - | TRBV12-3/TRBV12-4 | TRBD2 | TRBJ2-1
TGCAGTGCTAGAGGCCTTCCGGGACAGTCCTACAATGAGCAGTTCTTC | CSARGLPGQSYNEQFF | few | TRBV20-1 | TRBD1 | TRBJ2-1
TGTGCCACCAGTCACGCCGGGACTAGCGGGGGGAGCCTGACAGATACGCAGTATTTT | CATSHAGTSGGSLTDTQYF | few | TRBV24-1 | TRBD2 | TRBJ2-3
TGCAGCGTTGTTAAGCAAGAGACCCAGTACTTC | CSVVKQETQYF | many | TRBV29-1 | - | TRBJ2-5
TGCAGTGCCCCTTCGTCTGTGACCCAGTACTTC | CSAPSSVTQYF | - | TRBV20-1 | - | TRBJ2-5
TGTGCCAGCAGTTACTCGGATCCAAACCTGATGCAGACCCAGTACTTC | CASSYSDPNLMQTQYF | - | TRBV6-5 | - | TRBJ2-5
TGCAGCGCCCGGGGACAGGGAGACACCGGGGAGCTGTTTTTT | CSARGQGDTGELFF | many | TRBV29-1 | TRBD1 | TRBJ2-2
TGTGCCAGCAGCCAAGGTTACGGGGGGGTAGAAAACATTCAGTACTTC | CASSQGYGGVENIQYF | few | TRBV3-1 | TRBD2 | TRBJ2-4
TGTGCCACCCGGGACCGGGACCGTACGTACTCTGGGGCCAACGTCCTGACTTTC | CATRDRDRTYSGANVLTF | - | TRBV28 | - | TRBJ2-6
TGCAGTGCTAGAGATCTATCTCACTCCTACTACAATGAGCAGTTCTTC | CSARDLSHSYYNEQFF | few | TRBV20-1 | - | TRBJ2-1